This TCR beta chain was found in a study of blood T cell repertoires in COVID-19. Study context: Specimens from acute and convalescent COVID-19 originated in the United States, Italy and Spain. The analysed material was cDNA or gDNA that came from T cells, B-cell-depleted T cells, or PBMCs.

In the original analysis: Amplifying reference gene primers gave estimates of nucleated cell counts. Sequencing used immunoSEQ multiplex PCR; TCRdb keeps in-frame clones, though not all of them. V and J calls and clone size are given by that table; D and trimming were obtained from the DNA. The sample carries fewer than 95,000 clones, 88% recorded once. This clone was counted a single time. Germline V gene data show CDR1 as LNHNV and CDR2 as YYDKDF (reference sequence). The V gene lost 4 bases and the J gene lost 3 bases, with 6 bases spanning the gap. The CDR3 contains 12 residues. The V call is TRBV15, the J call TRBJ1-2; maybe TRBD1 (6 bases). Sequencing was carried out using peripheral blood. The sequence was obtained from a woman of 80 years or more with acute or convalescent COVID-19. The CDR3 nucleotides read TGTGCCACCAGCAACAGGGACTATGGCTACACCTTC. Protein sequence: CATSNRDYGYTF. The full variable domain, completed using reference TRBV15 and TRBJ1-2, is DAMVIQNPRYQVTQFGKPVTLSCSQTLNHNVMYWYQQKSSQAPKLLFHYYDKDFNNEADTPDNFQSRRPNTSFCFLDIRSPGLGDTAMYLCATSNRDYGYTFGSGTRLTVV.